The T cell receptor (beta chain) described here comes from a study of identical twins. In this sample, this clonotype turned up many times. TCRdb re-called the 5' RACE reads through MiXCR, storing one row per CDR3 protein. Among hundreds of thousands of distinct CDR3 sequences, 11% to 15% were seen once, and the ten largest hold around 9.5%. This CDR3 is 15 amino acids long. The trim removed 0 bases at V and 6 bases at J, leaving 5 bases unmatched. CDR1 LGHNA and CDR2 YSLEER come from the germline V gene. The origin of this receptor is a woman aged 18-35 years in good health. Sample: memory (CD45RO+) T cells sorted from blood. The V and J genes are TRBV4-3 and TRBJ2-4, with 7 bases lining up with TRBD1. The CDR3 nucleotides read TGCGCCAGCAGCCAAGATGACAGGGCAGTAAACATTCAGTACTTC. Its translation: CASSQDDRAVNIQYF.